The 18 T cell receptor beta chains in this list originate from one sample, sequenced in a study of cytomegalovirus exposure and HLA in healthy donors. This table comes from immunoSEQ multiplex PCR, and its TCRdb copy is limited to in-frame clones, with some not included. The top ten clones hold roughly 1.5% of a sample with some 170,000 clones, just under 90% of them seen once. Sequenced material: PBMCs. Source of these receptors: a woman aged 25 to 39 in good health and CMV-seronegative.

The gene calls are TRBV7-2 and TRBJ1-2, with no clear D. Germline lookup yields CDR1 SGHTA and CDR2 FQGNSA. The ends were cut back, 1 base at V and 0 bases at J, with 9 bases in the middle. The CDR3 loop spans 15 amino acids. CDR3 in amino acids: CASSLVGVANYGYTF. CDR3 DNA sequence: TGTGCCAGCAGCTTAGTTGGAGTCGCTAACTATGGCTACACCTTC.

This rearrangement joins TRBV27 to TRBJ1-5; D is uncertain. CDR3 length equals 15 residues. Per germline, CDR1 MNHEY and CDR2 SMNVEV (reference sequence). The V gene lost 3 bases and the J gene lost 0 bases, with 9 bases spanning the gap. The chain's CDR3 is CASSLAQYSNQPQHF. DNA of the CDR3: TGTGCCAGCAGTTTGGCACAGTATAGCAATCAGCCCCAGCATTTT.

The V call is TRBV5-1, the J call TRBJ2-5, with 7 bases that match TRBD1. The CDR3 spans 16 residues. Germline CDR1 reads SGHRS; CDR2 reads YFSETQ. V lost 4 bases to trimming and J lost 2 bases; unmatched junction nucleotides: 11. The CDR3 DNA reads TGCGCCAGCAGCGGCGGTCGTGGGACAGCACAAGAGACCCAGTACTTC. Residues: CASSGGRGTAQETQYF.

This sequence joins TRBV27 and TRBJ2-1; 10 bases fit TRBD2. This CDR3 contains 16 residues. V dropped 8 bases and J dropped 2; count of bases not matched to a gene: 9. Germline V gene data show CDR1 as MNHEY and CDR2 as SMNVEV (reference sequence). Here the CDR3 reads CASAIASGGTYNEQFF. In DNA, the CDR3 is TGTGCCAGCGCCATTGCTAGCGGGGGTACCTACAATGAGCAGTTCTTC.

The V gene is TRBV21-1, the J gene TRBJ1-6. TRBV21-1 is shown as a pseudogene. The CDR3 has 16 amino acids. The CDR3 spells CAIPPGVPNLNSPLHF. The CDR3 DNA is TGTGCCATCCCACCGGGGGTCCCCAACCTTAATTCACCCCTCCACTTT.

The chain uses TRBV7-2 and TRBJ2-2; D is possibly TRBD2 (7 bases). The CDR3 length is 14 residues. Germline V gene sequence: CDR1 SGHTA, CDR2 FQGNSA. Trimming cost V 0 bases and J 6 bases, with 8 bases left between them. The CDR3 DNA is TGTGCCAGCAGCTTAGCGGGGGGGCCCGGGGAGCTGTTTTTT. This sequence encodes CASSLAGGPGELFF.

This chain connects TRBV4-1 to TRBJ2-7, with D possibly TRBD2 on 6 matching bases. CDR3 length: 16 residues. Trimming shortened V by 0 bases and J by 0 bases, and 12 bases separated the two germline ends. Germline lookup yields CDR1 MGHRA and CDR2 YSYEKL. DNA of the CDR3: TGCGCCAGCAGCCAAGATTACGGCGGGGACTCCTACGAGCAGTACTTC. Translating gives CASSQDYGGDSYEQYF.

In its sample, this clone was seen a few times. J is TRBJ1-2 and V is TRBV29-1; the D is unclear. Trimming shortened V by 3 bases and J by 4 bases, and 6 bases separated the two germline ends. The CDR3 sequence is 11 residues long. Germline assignment: CDR1 SQVTM and CDR2 ANQGSEA. DNA of the CDR3: TGCAGCGTTGACGAGGGCTATGGCTACACCTTC. This encodes CSVDEGYGYTF.

This CDR3 reads CASSVRDRAFYGYTF. The CDR3 DNA is TGTGCCAGCAGCGTCCGGGACAGGGCATTCTATGGCTACACCTTC. The J gene is TRBJ1-2, the V gene TRBV13; 9 bases map to TRBD1. Germline V gene sequence: CDR1 PRHDT, CDR2 FYEKMQ (reference sequence). J gave up 4 bases and V 5 bases, and 8 bases lay outside the gene matches. CDR3 length: 15 residues.

This clone was seen a single time. The V gene is TRBV10-3, the J gene TRBJ1-2; possibly TRBD1 for D (5 bases). Germline V CDR1 and CDR2: ENHRY, SYGVKD. Trimming took off 3 bases at V and 8 bases at J, with 13 bases between the two ends. The CDR3 consists of 13 residues. The CDR3 protein is CAISDVGRQGYTF. DNA of the CDR3: TGTGCCATCAGTGACGTCGGCCGACAGGGCTACACCTTC.

The chain couples TRBV7-9 to TRBJ2-3; a weak D match, TRBD2 (7 bases). Germline CDR1 SEHNR, CDR2 FQNEAQ (reference sequence). V shed 2 bases and J shed 4 bases, with 13 bases lying between them. The CDR3 sequence is 15 residues long. CDR3 in amino acids: CASSLLSGGADTQYF. The CDR3 bases are TGTGCCAGCAGCTTACTCTCGGGGGGCGCAGATACGCAGTATTTT.

The chain carries TRBV5-1 and TRBJ2-2; D not resolved. Trimming took 0 bases from V and 3 from J, leaving 6 bases between them. Germline V CDR1 and CDR2: SGHRS, YFSETQ. The length of the CDR3 is 14 residues. The CDR3 nucleotides are TGCGCCAGCAGCTTGGGGGCTCACACCGGGGAGCTGTTTTTT. Translated: CASSLGAHTGELFF.

V gene TRBV7-6 combines with J gene TRBJ2-1, with 8 bases aligning to TRBD1. The V gene end was trimmed by 4 bases and the J gene end by 8 bases; junction bases not matched to a gene: 1. The CDR3 totals 12 residues. Germline assignment: CDR1 SGHVS and CDR2 FNYEAQ. In DNA, the CDR3 is TGTGCCAGCAGCTCGACAGGGGATGAGCAGTTCTTC. Amino acids: CASSSTGDEQFF.

This chain links TRBV12-2 with TRBJ2-3; the table assigns TRBD1, which was not confirmed against the DNA. TRBV12-2 is an annotated pseudogene. CDR3 length: 17 residues. This chain's CDR3 is CASRLQHRDLPTDTQYF. The CDR3 coding sequence is TGTGCAAGTCGCTTACAACACAGGGACCTCCCCACAGATACGCAGTATTTT.

J is TRBJ1-2 and V is TRBV11-2; D unresolved. V gave up 1 base and J gave up 10 bases, with 13 bases separating them. Germline assignment: CDR1 SGHAT and CDR2 FQNNGV. This CDR3 spans 13 amino acids. The CDR3 is CASSLGRSPFYTF. The DNA of the CDR3 is TGTGCCAGCAGCTTAGGCCGGTCCCCCTTCTACACCTTC.

This clone was picked up one time. The V call is TRBV7-9, the J call TRBJ2-2; D perhaps matches TRBD1 (6 bases). The CDR3 is 14 amino acids. Trimming removed 5 bases from V and 6 bases from J, with 13 bases in between. CDR1 is SEHNR, CDR2 FQNEAQ, per germline (reference sequence). CDR3 residues: CASSAFRGAGELFF. DNA of the CDR3: TGTGCCAGCAGCGCTTTCAGGGGCGCCGGGGAGCTGTTTTTT.

V and J are TRBV4-3 and TRBJ1-3; no clear D gene. The ends were cut back, 0 bases at V and 3 bases at J, with 12 bases in the middle. The CDR3 sequence is 16 residues long. The germline V gene has CDR1 LGHNA and CDR2 YSLEER. CDR3 in amino acids: CASSQDAAQYGNTIYF. The CDR3 DNA follows: TGCGCCAGCAGCCAAGATGCGGCCCAGTATGGAAACACCATATATTTT.

This clone was seen just once. The chain has TRBV6-6 and TRBJ2-7; no definite D call. The germline CDR1 and CDR2 sequences are MNHNY and SVGAGI (reference sequence). Trimming took 6 bases from V and 0 from J, leaving 15 bases between them. This CDR3 comprises 15 residues. The CDR3 DNA is TGTGCCAGCAGCTCACTCAGACTTAGCTCCTACGAGCAGTACTTC. Its translation: CASSSLRLSSYEQYF.